These 32 T cell receptor beta chains originate from one sample sequenced in a study of cytomegalovirus exposure and HLA in healthy donors. The PCR had 60 Vbeta and 13 Jbeta primers. Measured with immunoSEQ multiplex PCR; TCRdb has only the in-frame clones, and not every one. Of fewer than 250,000 clones in the sample, around 73% were seen once. The sequenced sample was PBMCs. Receptors were obtained from a male donor in good health and CMV-seronegative.

The gene calls are TRBV28 and TRBJ2-7, with 9 bases fitting TRBD1. From germline, CDR1 is MDHEN and CDR2 SYDVKM. After removal of 10 bases from V and 2 bases from J, the junction contained 12 bases not matched to a gene. This CDR3 is built from 15 residues. The CDR3 nucleotides read TGTGCCACCCGGGGGTCCGGGACAGGGACCTACGAGCAGTACTTC. Its protein product is CATRGSGTGTYEQYF. The variable domain in full, completed from reference TRBV28 and TRBJ2-7, reads DVKVTQSSRYLVKRTGEKVFLECVQDMDHENMFWYRQDPGLGLRLIYFSYDVKMKEKGDIPEGYSVSREKKERFSLILESASTNQTSMYLCATRGSGTGTYEQYFGPGTRLTVT.

The chain links TRBV5-6 to TRBJ2-5; no reliable D call. The end of the DNA aligns better with TRBJ2-7, so the J call may be wrong. The CDR3 is made up of 12 amino acids. CDR1 and CDR2 (germline): SGHDT, YYEEEE. CDR3 amino acids: CASSLNNYEQYF. In DNA, the CDR3 is TGTGCCAGCAGCTTGAACAACTACGAGCAGTACTTC.

This clone was seen a few times. The gene calls are TRBV19 and TRBJ1-6, with 9 bases matching TRBD1. This CDR3 region has 14 residues. Germline CDR1 and CDR2: LNHDA and SQIVND (reference sequence). Germline trimming cut 7 bases from V and 2 bases from J; bases unmatched to any gene: 0. CDR3 nucleotide sequence: TGTGCCAGTAACAGGGGGCCCTATAATTCACCCCTCCACTTT. Amino acid sequence: CASNRGPYNSPLHF.

This sequence joins TRBV7-9 and TRBJ1-2; a weak D match, TRBD1 (6 bases). Germline V CDR1 and CDR2: SEHNR, FQNEAQ (reference sequence). The CDR3 extends over 15 amino acids. V was cut by 2 bases and J by 0 bases, with 10 bases left in between. This CDR3 reads CASSLMTGPNYGYTF. In DNA form, the CDR3 reads TGTGCCAGCAGCTTAATGACAGGCCCTAACTATGGCTACACCTTC.

Only a few counts were recorded for this clone. The chain uses TRBV2 and TRBJ1-5; D is undetermined. V lost 7 bases and J lost 0, with 13 bases in between. The CDR3 length is 15 residues. CDR1 is SNHLY, CDR2 FYNNEI, per germline. The CDR3 protein is CASNPTRVSNQPQHF. Written as DNA, the CDR3 is TGTGCCAGCAACCCGACGCGGGTTAGCAATCAGCCCCAGCATTTT.

The chain joins TRBV11-3 to TRBJ1-5; TRBD1 agrees at 7 bases. The CDR3 covers 14 residues. V was pared by 11 bases and J by 5 bases, with 12 bases of the junction left unmatched. From germline, CDR1 is SGHNT and CDR2 YENEEA. The CDR3 DNA sequence: TGTGCCCCTCCGGGAGGGGGCATCTATCAGCCCCAGCATTTT. Translating gives CAPPGGGIYQPQHF.

This chain uses TRBV15 with TRBJ2-7, with 8 bases that match TRBD2. The germline CDR1 and CDR2 sequences are LNHNV and YYDKDF (reference sequence). V lost 5 bases and J lost 3; bases outside the gene matches: 12. The CDR3 sequence is 16 residues long. The CDR3 is CATSERDVAGSYEQYF. The CDR3 coding sequence is TGTGCCACCAGCGAGAGAGATGTAGCGGGGAGCTACGAGCAGTACTTC.

The chain uses TRBV5-1 and TRBJ2-7, with D tentatively TRBD2 (5 bases). The CDR3 covers 13 residues. Germline loops: CDR1 SGHRS, CDR2 YFSETQ. V was pared by 4 bases and J by 4 bases, with 12 bases between. In DNA, the CDR3 is TGCGCCAGCAGCCCGGGCCAGCGGTACGAGCAGTACTTC. Its protein product is CASSPGQRYEQYF. Full variable domain (remainder filled in from reference TRBV5-1 and TRBJ2-7): KAGVTQTPRYLIKTRGQQVTLSCSPISGHRSVSWYQQTPGQGLQFLFEYFSETQRNKGNFPGRFSGRQFSNSRSEMNVSTLELGDSALYLCASSPGQRYEQYFGPGTRLTVT.

This CDR3 is CASSPPVGTGPSNQPQHF. The CDR3 coding sequence is TGTGCCAGCTCACCACCGGTCGGGACAGGGCCTTCCAATCAGCCCCAGCATTTT. The rearrangement joins TRBV18 to TRBJ1-5; 9 nucleotides agree with TRBD1. Trimming at V came to 0 bases and at J to 3 bases, leaving 9 bases not matched to a gene. The CDR3 is 18 amino acids. CDR1 and CDR2 (germline): KGHSH, LQKENI.

V is TRBV19 and J is TRBJ2-7; 10 bases match TRBD2. Trimming at V came to 3 bases and at J to 3 bases, leaving 5 bases not matched to a gene. The CDR3 consists of 15 residues. Germline V gene data show CDR1 as LNHDA and CDR2 as SQIVND (reference sequence). CDR3 DNA sequence: TGTGCCAGTAGTATCAGGGGACTAGCGAGCTACGAGCAGTACTTC. It yields the protein CASSIRGLASYEQYF.

The V call is TRBV5-1, the J call TRBJ2-3, with D perhaps TRBD2 (6 bases). This CDR3 has 14 amino acids. V was shortened by 3 bases and J by 3 bases, with 11 bases between the two germline ends. Germline V gives CDR1 SGHRS, CDR2 YFSETQ. The CDR3 is CASSSISGTDTQYF. In DNA form, the CDR3 reads TGCGCCAGCAGCTCGATTAGCGGTACAGATACGCAGTATTTT.

The chain is built from TRBV28 and TRBJ1-2, with D possibly TRBD1 on 6 matching bases. The CDR3 covers 13 residues. Germline CDR1 MDHEN, CDR2 SYDVKM. Trimming removed 3 bases from V and 5 bases from J, with 10 bases in between. The CDR3 region is CASSFNRAYGYTF. The CDR3 DNA is TGTGCCAGCAGTTTCAACAGGGCTTATGGCTACACCTTC.

This clone was picked up one time. The chain recombines TRBV5-6 with TRBJ1-5, with a tentative D call TRBD1 (5 bases). The CDR3 length is 17 residues. The germline V and J ends were trimmed by 2 bases and 1 base, with 16 bases remaining between them. Germline V gene sequence: CDR1 SGHDT, CDR2 YYEEEE. This CDR3 is CASSFRAQGWSNQPQHF. CDR3 nucleotides: TGTGCCAGCAGCTTCCGAGCCCAGGGTTGGAGCAATCAGCCCCAGCATTTT.

This chain links TRBV28 with TRBJ2-4, with 12 nucleotides matching TRBD1. The CDR3 length is 17 residues. Germline loops: CDR1 MDHEN, CDR2 SYDVKM. With V trimmed by 5 bases and J by 7 bases, 12 bases remained unmatched. The CDR3 nucleotides read TGTGCCAGCAGTCTCCGGGACAGGGGGCCAAGGGGGAACATTCAGTACTTC. Its translation: CASSLRDRGPRGNIQYF.

V is TRBV5-1 and J is TRBJ2-2, with 10 bases identical to TRBD2. Germline assignment: CDR1 SGHRS and CDR2 YFSETQ. The CDR3 has 15 residues. Germline trimming cut 4 bases from V and 4 bases from J; bases unmatched to any gene: 4. CDR3 bases: TGCGCCAGCAGCCAACTAGCGGGGCGCACCGGGGAGCTGTTTTTT. It is translated as CASSQLAGRTGELFF.

J is TRBJ2-1 and V is TRBV5-1; 12 bases align to TRBD2. The CDR3 spans 15 residues. V trimming: 2 bases; J trimming: 7 bases; junction bases outside the gene matches: 4. Germline assignment: CDR1 SGHRS and CDR2 YFSETQ. CDR3 DNA sequence: TGCGCCAGCAGCTTTGGACTAGCGGGAAGGAATGAGCAGTTCTTC. It encodes CASSFGLAGRNEQFF.

V is TRBV6-6 and J is TRBJ2-6, with 10 bases lining up with TRBD1. Germline CDR1 reads MNHNY; CDR2 reads SVGAGI (reference sequence). The CDR3 is 16 amino acids. Trimming removed 6 bases from V and 0 bases from J; junction bases left unmatched: 2. This CDR3 is CASSRTGGSGANVLTF. As DNA, the CDR3 is TGTGCCAGCAGCCGGACAGGGGGCTCTGGGGCCAACGTCCTGACTTTC.

The chain has TRBV28 and TRBJ1-5; 8 nucleotides match TRBD1. V was pared by 2 bases and J by 9 bases, with 3 bases of the junction left unmatched. The CDR3 totals 13 residues. CDR1 is MDHEN, CDR2 SYDVKM, per germline. The CDR3 DNA reads TGTGCCAGCAGTTTAGCACAGGGGGGGCCCCAGCATTTT. As protein: CASSLAQGGPQHF.

V is TRBV7-3 and J is TRBJ2-3; D is uncertain. This CDR3 region has 13 residues. Germline V gene lookup returns CDR1 SGHTA and CDR2 FQGTGA. Trimming cost V 5 bases and J 2 bases, with 8 bases left between them. The CDR3: CASSQTDTDTQYF. The CDR3 coding sequence is TGTGCCAGCAGCCAAACAGACACAGATACGCAGTATTTT. The full variable domain, its missing parts supplied by reference TRBV7-3 and TRBJ2-3, is GAGVSQTPSNKVTEKGKYVELRCDPISGHTALYWYRQSLGQGPEFLIYFQGTGAADDSGLPNDRFFAVRPEGSVSTLKIQRTERGDSAVYLCASSQTDTDTQYFGPGTRLTVL.

The CDR3 DNA reads TGTGCCAGCAAGAAATACTTCGGGACAGGAACTTCTAACTATGGCTACACCTTC. This sequence encodes CASKKYFGTGTSNYGYTF. The genes are TRBV27 and TRBJ1-2; 8 bases are a match to TRBD1. Germline CDR1 is MNHEY and CDR2 is SMNVEV (reference sequence). V was pared by 7 bases and J by 0 bases, with 16 bases of the junction left unmatched. This CDR3 comprises 18 residues.

This clone was seen a single time. The chain joins TRBV30 to TRBJ1-3; D is unclear. The CDR3 has 14 amino acids. V lost 0 bases and J 4 bases, leaving 10 bases between the germline ends. CDR1 is GTSNPN and CDR2 is SVGIG in the germline V gene (reference sequence). In nucleotides, the CDR3 is TGTGCCTGGAGTGTCGCGTCTTCGGGAAACACCATATATTTT. It specifies CAWSVASSGNTIYF.

The CDR3, as DNA: TGTGCCAGCAGCGCCACAGGGGGCTTCAACGAGCAGTACTTC. The encoded protein is CASSATGGFNEQYF. V gene TRBV9 combines with J gene TRBJ2-7; TRBD1 matches 9 bases. Germline CDR1 SGDLS, CDR2 YYNGEE. V lost 3 bases to trimming and J lost 5 bases; unmatched junction nucleotides: 6. This CDR3 is built from 14 residues.

The gene calls are TRBV6-5 and TRBJ2-5; no firm D call. V shed 5 bases and J shed 5 bases, with 6 bases lying between them. This CDR3 contains 11 residues. The germline V gene has CDR1 MNHEY and CDR2 SVGAGI. DNA for the CDR3: TGTGCCAGCAGTCAGAGGGAGACCCAGTACTTC. Amino acid sequence: CASSQRETQYF.

The CDR3 bases are TGTGCCACCCTAGCGGGCGGGGAAGAGACCCAGTACTTC. Its translation: CATLAGGEETQYF. The chain is built from TRBV2 and TRBJ2-5; 8 positions match TRBD2. This CDR3 region has 13 residues. After removal of 10 bases from V and 3 bases from J, the junction contained 7 bases not matched to a gene. Germline CDR1 and CDR2: SNHLY and FYNNEI.

The chain couples TRBV2 to TRBJ2-7; TRBD2 might be the D (6 bases). Germline V gives CDR1 SNHLY, CDR2 FYNNEI. The V gene lost 6 bases and the J gene lost 2 bases, with 23 bases spanning the gap. This CDR3 is built from 17 residues. DNA for the CDR3: TGTGCCAGCAGCCAAGCTGGGGGAGGAGGCTACCCCTACGAGCAGTACTTC. Its protein product is CASSQAGGGGYPYEQYF.

This clone was counted a few times. The same CDR3 also results from other DNA sequences found in this sample. The chain couples TRBV7-3 to TRBJ1-1; D is unresolved. This CDR3 comprises 13 residues. Trimming removed 3 bases from V and 1 base from J, with 6 bases in between. Germline CDR1 and CDR2: SGHTA and FQGTGA. The CDR3 loop reads CASSLSRNTEAFF. CDR3 in DNA: TGTGCCAGCAGCTTGTCCAGGAACACTGAAGCTTTCTTT.

V is TRBV27 and J is TRBJ2-1, with 7 bases lining up with TRBD1. The CDR3 length is 16 residues. The V segment lost 2 bases and the J segment 8 bases; nucleotides outside the gene matches: 12. CDR1 is MNHEY, CDR2 SMNVEV, per germline (reference sequence). The CDR3 is CASSLSVVGQLDEQFF. For the CDR3, the DNA is TGTGCCAGCAGTTTAAGTGTTGTGGGACAGCTGGATGAGCAGTTCTTC.

This chain uses TRBV5-1 with TRBJ1-1; the D gene is possibly TRBD1 (6 bases). The CDR3 sequence is 15 residues long. Germline lookup yields CDR1 SGHRS and CDR2 YFSETQ. V lost 4 bases to trimming and J lost 4 bases, with 17 bases between them. The CDR3 protein is CASSKEPGAGTEAFF. CDR3 DNA sequence: TGCGCCAGCAGCAAAGAGCCAGGGGCGGGCACTGAAGCTTTCTTT. Filled out from reference TRBV5-1 and TRBJ1-1, the complete variable domain reads KAGVTQTPRYLIKTRGQQVTLSCSPISGHRSVSWYQQTPGQGLQFLFEYFSETQRNKGNFPGRFSGRQFSNSRSEMNVSTLELGDSALYLCASSKEPGAGTEAFFGQGTRLTVV.

V gene TRBV7-9 combines with J gene TRBJ2-1; TRBD2 matches 9 bases. The length of the CDR3 is 14 residues. The germline CDR1 and CDR2 sequences are SEHNR and FQNEAQ (reference sequence). The V gene end was trimmed by 5 bases and the J gene end by 7 bases; junction bases not matched to a gene: 6. This chain's CDR3 is CASSPGLARNEQFF. As DNA, the CDR3 is TGTGCCAGCAGCCCCGGACTAGCGCGGAATGAGCAGTTCTTC.

V and J are TRBV29-1 and TRBJ2-2, with 9 bases identical to TRBD1. Germline-derived CDR1 and CDR2 are SQVTM and ANQGSEA. The ends lost 6 bases at V and 4 bases at J; junction bases unmatched: 9. The CDR3 sequence is 15 residues long. The CDR3 DNA is TGCAGCGTCCACCCGGGACAGGGCAGCACCGGGGAGCTGTTTTTT. This codes for CSVHPGQGSTGELFF.

The chain joins TRBV6-1 to TRBJ2-3; D is perhaps TRBD1 (6 bases). Looked up from germline, CDR1 is MNHNS and CDR2 is SASEGT. The CDR3 is made up of 15 amino acids. Trimming pared 4 bases from V and 4 bases from J, leaving 15 bases between. CDR3 region: CASSGRDRSADTQYF. The CDR3 coding sequence is TGTGCCAGCAGTGGCCGCGACAGGTCGGCAGATACGCAGTATTTT.

V gene TRBV10-2 combines with J gene TRBJ2-4; D is unclear. Germline V gene lookup returns CDR1 WSHSY and CDR2 SAAADI. V dropped 3 bases and J dropped 1 base, with 10 bases sitting between them. The CDR3 is 15 amino acids. The CDR3 DNA follows: TGCGCCAGCAGTGAACAGCTTTTGGCCAAAAACATTCAGTACTTC. Encoded protein: CASSEQLLAKNIQYF.